This T cell receptor (beta chain) was identified in a study of blood T cells in healthy people across ages. This CDR3 comprises 12 residues. Trimming took off 0 bases at V and 12 bases at J, with 9 bases between the two ends. The germline gives CDR1 SGHDN, CDR2 FVKESK. Many counts were recorded for this clonotype. Its target is unknown. Next came a second PCR, run for 7 to 11 cycles, which used a sample-barcoded 5' primer along with a J-beta primer mix. TCRdb re-called the 5' RACE reads through MiXCR, storing one row per CDR3 protein. The table records hundreds of thousands of distinct CDR3 sequences, approximately 31% of them present only once. Donors gave roughly 10 milliliters of peripheral blood apiece. Study results and limitations: Naive CD4+ cells and diversity were both higher in long-lived donors than in aged donors.

The clonotype comes from a woman aged 80 or older in good health. The rearrangement uses TRBV14 and TRBJ2-1; the D is unclear. The sequencing sample was made of blood. The CDR3 nucleotides read TGTGCCAGCAGCCAAGATAGGGTTGTGCAGTTCTTC. This translates into CASSQDRVVQFF.